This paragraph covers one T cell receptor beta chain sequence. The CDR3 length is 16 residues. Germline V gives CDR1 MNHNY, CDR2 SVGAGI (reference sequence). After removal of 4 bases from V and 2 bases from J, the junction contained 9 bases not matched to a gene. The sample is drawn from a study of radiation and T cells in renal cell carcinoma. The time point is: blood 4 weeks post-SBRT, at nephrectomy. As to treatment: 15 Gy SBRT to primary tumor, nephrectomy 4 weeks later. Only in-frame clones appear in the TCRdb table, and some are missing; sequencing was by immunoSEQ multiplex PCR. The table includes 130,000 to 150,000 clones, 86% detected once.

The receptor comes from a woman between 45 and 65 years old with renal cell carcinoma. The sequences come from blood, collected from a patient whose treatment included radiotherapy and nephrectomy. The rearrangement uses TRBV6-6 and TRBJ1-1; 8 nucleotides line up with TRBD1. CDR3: CASSSPPTGANTEAFF. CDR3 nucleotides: TGTGCCAGCAGTTCTCCGCCGACAGGGGCCAACACTGAAGCTTTCTTT.